This TCR beta chain comes out of a study of regulatory T cells in long-lasting Graves disease. Study in general: Persistent Graves' disease required over 5 years of antithyroid drugs and positive TSH receptor antibodies.

Study-level findings and limits: Favored usage of TRBV28, TRBJ1-2 and TRBJ2-5 was recorded in persistent disease.

The trim removed 5 bases at V and 5 bases at J, leaving 12 bases unmatched. Germline CDR1 reads LNHDA; CDR2 reads SQIVND (reference sequence). CDR3 length: 16 residues. Combining iRepertoire HTBI primers with Arm-PCR of CDR3 regions, the authors built TCR beta libraries. TCRdb re-analysed the multiplex PCR reads in MiXCR, keeping a single row per CDR3 protein. The sample includes about 460,000 distinct CDR3 sequences, approximately 23% seen only once; the top ten take approximately 14%. On this clonotype: Its antigen remains unidentified.

Time point denoted: persistent/refractory GD, antithyroid drugs over 5 years with positive TRAb. Isolated PBMC RNA provided the starting material for the TCR library. In this cohort, patients came from an endocrinology department located in Xi'an, China. The input for sequencing was peripheral blood mononuclear cells (PBMCs), taken when the disease was refractory, from a patient treated with antithyroid drugs. This TCR was recovered from a female donor with Graves disease. The chain uses TRBV19 and TRBJ1-1; 9 positions match TRBD1. CDR3 sequence (DNA): TGTGCCAGTAGTCCAAGGACAGGGGATCGGTGGACTGAAGCTTTCTTT. Its protein product is CASSPRTGDRWTEAFF.